This TCR beta chain was obtained from a study of T cells after yellow fever vaccination. UMIs and a universal primer site were added when TCR cDNA was made by 5'RACE template switching. TCRdb called the 5' RACE reads again in MiXCR, with one record for every CDR3 protein. Of under 300,000 distinct CDR3 sequences listed, around 7% are singletons. This clonotype was counted a few times. The antigen is undetermined. General study results and limits: In post-booster samples, most primary-vaccination clones reappeared (under 98% CD4, 75% to 90% CD8).

Germline CDR1 SEHNR, CDR2 FQNEAQ (reference sequence). The CDR3 is made up of 17 amino acids. Trimming removed 7 bases from V and 5 bases from J; junction bases left unmatched: 13. Specimen: CD4+ T cells sorted from PBMCs, collected 15 days after the yellow fever booster vaccination. V usage is TRBV7-9 and J usage is TRBJ2-7, with TRBD2 identical over 14 bases. This TCR was sampled from a man aged 25-40 years who received the YFV17D yellow fever vaccine. This chain's CDR3 is CASTSGTSGSFSHEQYF. For the CDR3, the DNA is TGTGCCAGCACTTCCGGGACTAGCGGGAGTTTTTCCCACGAGCAGTACTTC.